Below are 21 T cell receptor beta chains sequenced from a single sample in a study of OX40 agonist ivuxolimab in advanced cancers. The method was immunoSEQ multiplex PCR; TCRdb's version includes in-frame clones alone and lacks a portion of them. This sample has tens of thousands of clones, with 88% found just once. The sample in question was CD4+ or CD8+ T cells sorted from blood, obtained in a trial of the OX40 agonist ivuxolimab. These TCRs come from an adult with an advanced solid tumor such as melanoma, head and neck, liver or kidney cancer.

This chain links TRBV7-2 with TRBJ2-7, with TRBD2 matching 15 bases. The CDR3 consists of 19 residues. V lost 5 bases, J lost 2 bases, and 13 bases stayed unmatched. Germline CDR1 and CDR2: SGHTA and FQGNSA. The CDR3: CASSTHRTSGGAGPYEQYV. DNA of the CDR3: TGTGCCAGCAGCACTCACCGGACTAGCGGGGGGGCCGGGCCCTACGAGCAGTACGTC.

V is TRBV30 and J is TRBJ2-3; a weak D match, TRBD2 (7 bases). The length of the CDR3 is 15 residues. The V gene's germline CDR1 is GTSNPN and CDR2 SVGIG (reference sequence). V shed 7 bases and J shed 5 bases, with 22 bases lying between them. This CDR3 is CASHPQGGGRDTQYF. CDR3 nucleotides: TGTGCCTCCCACCCTCAAGGGGGAGGGAGAGATACGCAGTATTTT.

The genes are TRBV7-9 and TRBJ2-5; 8 bases agree with TRBD1. The germline gives CDR1 SEHNR, CDR2 FQNEAQ (reference sequence). J lost 6 bases, V lost 4 bases, and 4 bases had no gene match. This CDR3 is built from 13 residues. The CDR3 bases are TGTGCCAGCAGCTCCAGGGGGCGTAAGACCCAGTACTTC. Translation gives CASSSRGRKTQYF.

The chain uses TRBV14 and TRBJ2-7; D unclear. Germline-derived CDR1 and CDR2 are SGHDN and FVKESK. The CDR3 has 13 amino acids. V lost 4 bases, J lost 3 bases, and 10 bases lay in between. The CDR3 DNA sequence: TGTGCCAGCAGCCCAAGACCTGGCTACGAGCAGTACTTC. Translated, it gives CASSPRPGYEQYF.

V usage is TRBV4-1 and J usage is TRBJ1-1; TRBD1 matches 9 bases. Germline trimming cut 5 bases from V and 1 base from J; bases unmatched to any gene: 5. Germline CDR1 reads MGHRA; CDR2 reads YSYEKL. The CDR3 is 15 amino acids. CDR3: CASSVTGGKNTEAFF. As DNA, the CDR3 is TGCGCCAGCAGCGTAACAGGGGGCAAGAACACTGAAGCTTTCTTT.

This chain connects TRBV2 to TRBJ2-7; D possibly corresponds to TRBD2 (6 bases). The CDR3 consists of 14 residues. Trimming stripped 4 bases from V and 4 bases from J, with 14 bases between. Germline V gene lookup returns CDR1 SNHLY and CDR2 FYNNEI. The CDR3 here is CASSAGLYSYEQYF. CDR3 sequence (DNA): TGTGCCAGCAGTGCGGGACTCTACTCATACGAGCAGTACTTC.

The chain employs TRBV10-3 and TRBJ1-1, with TRBD1 identical over 7 bases. The CDR3 contains 16 residues. In germline, CDR1 is ENHRY, CDR2 SYGVKD. Unmatched junction bases numbered 7, after V lost 3 bases and J lost 0 bases. CDR3: CAISDNRDRLNTEAFF. The CDR3, as DNA: TGTGCCATCAGTGATAACCGGGACAGACTGAACACTGAAGCTTTCTTT.

The rearrangement joins TRBV2 to TRBJ2-5; tentatively, D is TRBD1 (5 bases). Germline V gives CDR1 SNHLY, CDR2 FYNNEI. The CDR3 is made up of 13 amino acids. The V end was cut by 7 bases, the J end by 5 bases, with 14 bases between. CDR3 amino acids: CASKGPSEETQYF. CDR3 coding DNA: TGTGCCAGCAAGGGGCCGTCGGAGGAGACCCAGTACTTC.

V gene TRBV5-1 combines with J gene TRBJ1-1; TRBD1 matches at 10 bases. CDR3 length: 15 residues. CDR1 is SGHRS, CDR2 YFSETQ, per germline. Losses at the gene ends were 3 bases for V and 6 bases for J; bases not matched to a gene: 8. The CDR3: CASSYRQGATPEAFF. The DNA for the CDR3 is TGCGCCAGCAGCTACCGACAGGGGGCAACTCCTGAAGCTTTCTTT.

The rearrangement joins TRBV5-1 to TRBJ1-1; possibly TRBD1 for D (6 bases). Germline values: CDR1 SGHRS, CDR2 YFSETQ. The CDR3 extends over 16 amino acids. V dropped 5 bases and J dropped 5 bases, with 22 bases sitting between them. The CDR3 sequence is CASSVITLDSLTEAFF. DNA of the CDR3: TGCGCCAGCAGTGTCATAACCTTGGACAGCCTTACTGAAGCTTTCTTT.

This clone was observed once. This rearrangement joins TRBV11-2 to TRBJ2-7; 8 bases map to TRBD1. Germline trimming cut 3 bases from V and 0 bases from J; bases unmatched to any gene: 7. Per the germline V gene, CDR1 is SGHAT and CDR2 is FQNNGV. CDR3 length equals 16 residues. The CDR3 protein is CASSFLTTGDSYEQYF. The CDR3 DNA follows: TGTGCCAGCAGCTTCCTTACGACAGGGGACTCCTACGAGCAGTACTTC. The entire variable domain, with the rest obtained from reference TRBV11-2 and TRBJ2-7, is as follows: EAGVAQSPRYKIIEKRQSVAFWCNPISGHATLYWYQQILGQGPKLLIQFQNNGVVDDSQLPKDRFSAERLKGVDSTLKIQPAKLEDSAVYLCASSFLTTGDSYEQYFGPGTRLTVT.

The chain carries TRBV28 and TRBJ2-7; TRBD2 aligns across 8 bases. The V and J ends lost 5 bases and 4 bases, in that order; junction bases with no gene match: 7. The CDR3 extends over 14 amino acids. CDR1 and CDR2 from the germline V gene are MDHEN and SYDVKM. This CDR3 reads CASSETGTSYEQYF. The CDR3 DNA sequence: TGTGCCAGCAGTGAAACCGGGACTAGTTACGAGCAGTACTTC.

This clone was found once. This rearrangement joins TRBV5-8 to TRBJ1-1; a weak D match, TRBD1 (5 bases). The CDR3 covers 17 residues. Germline CDR1 SGHTS, CDR2 YDEGEE. Trimming removed 0 bases from V and 0 bases from J, with 15 bases in between. Here the CDR3 reads CASSLGRWGGMNTEAFF. In DNA form, the CDR3 reads TGTGCCAGCAGCTTGGGTCGATGGGGGGGGATGAACACTGAAGCTTTCTTT.

The rearrangement uses TRBV7-8 and TRBJ1-3; the D gene is possibly TRBD1 (6 bases). The germline V and J ends were trimmed by 1 base and 2 bases, with 18 bases remaining between them. The CDR3 contains 18 residues. The germline V gene encodes CDR1 SGHVS and CDR2 FQNEAQ. The CDR3 coding sequence is TGTGCCAGCAGCTTAGGGGGGGGACAACTGAGAACTGGAAACACCATATATTTT. Translating gives CASSLGGGQLRTGNTIYF.

The chain has TRBV27 and TRBJ1-5; the D is unclear. Trimming shortened V by 0 bases and J by 6 bases, and 6 bases separated the two germline ends. The CDR3 length is 13 residues. Per germline, CDR1 MNHEY and CDR2 SMNVEV (reference sequence). CDR3 loop: CASSLSGSQPQHF. The CDR3 DNA reads TGTGCCAGCAGTTTATCAGGGAGTCAGCCCCAGCATTTT.

This chain connects TRBV7-8 to TRBJ1-4; no reliable D call. Germline lookup yields CDR1 SGHVS and CDR2 FQNEAQ. Trimming took 5 bases from V and 8 from J, leaving 9 bases between them. The CDR3 has 12 residues. DNA for the CDR3: TGTGCCAGCAGCAAGGCCGTAGAAAAACTGTTTTTT. Amino acid sequence: CASSKAVEKLFF.

Here the CDR3 DNA reads TGTGCCAGCAGCCCCCGATGGGGGAGCCAAGAGACCCAGTACTTC. It encodes CASSPRWGSQETQYF. The rearrangement joins TRBV11-2 to TRBJ2-5, with D perhaps given as TRBD1 or TRBD2 (5 bases each). The V gene's germline CDR1 is SGHAT and CDR2 FQNNGV. Trimming shortened V by 5 bases and J by 1 base, and 14 bases separated the two germline ends. The CDR3 contains 15 residues.

The chain joins TRBV5-4 to TRBJ1-1; no firm D call. The V and J ends lost 1 base and 2 bases respectively, with 9 bases between them. This CDR3 region has 14 residues. The V gene's germline CDR1 is SGHNT and CDR2 YYREEE (reference sequence). In DNA form, the CDR3 reads TGTGCCAGCAGCTTGTACGGAAGTAACACTGAAGCTTTCTTT. It specifies CASSLYGSNTEAFF.

This rearrangement joins TRBV7-6 to TRBJ1-1; D not certain. Trimming shortened V by 6 bases and J by 1 base, and 15 bases separated the two germline ends. The CDR3 is 15 amino acids. Germline values: CDR1 SGHVS, CDR2 FNYEAQ. This CDR3 reads CASSGERVGNTEAFF. CDR3 DNA sequence: TGTGCCAGCAGTGGGGAGAGGGTAGGGAACACTGAAGCTTTCTTT.

The chain has TRBV5-1 and TRBJ2-2; D might be TRBD2 (5 bases). CDR1 is SGHRS and CDR2 is YFSETQ in the germline V gene. V was pared by 0 bases and J by 4 bases, with 7 bases between. The CDR3 spans 14 residues. The CDR3 DNA sequence: TGCGCCAGCAGCTTGGGAGAGGGCACCGGGGAGCTGTTTTTT. This translates into CASSLGEGTGELFF.

The rearrangement uses TRBV6-1 and TRBJ1-5; 8 positions agree with TRBD1. Looked up from germline, CDR1 is MNHNS and CDR2 is SASEGT. This CDR3 is 18 amino acids long. J lost 0 bases, V lost 3 bases, and 10 bases had no gene match. CDR3 DNA: TGTGCCAGCAGTGATCGCGGACAGGGTAGAGGTAGCAATCAGCCCCAGCATTTT. Protein product: CASSDRGQGRGSNQPQHF.